The 31 T cell receptor beta chains given below trace back to one sample, sequenced in a study of CD8 T cells in ankylosing spondylitis. Using its own MiXCR run on the 5' RACE reads, TCRdb lists one record per CDR3 protein. The data contain over 700,000 distinct CDR3 sequences, around 17% of them singletons. Study-level points and caveats: Among TCR beta sequences, a motif of roughly 8 highly homologous variants appeared characteristic of ankylosing spondylitis blood.

These TCRs' antigens remain unknown. Sequenced input: blood, either unsorted or a sorted T cell fraction (not recorded which). The receptor set was obtained from a male donor with ankylosing spondylitis.

V and J are TRBV20-1 and TRBJ1-1; a possible D gene is TRBD1 (5 bases). Germline V lookup: CDR1 DFQATT, CDR2 SNEGSKA (reference sequence). V was shortened by 2 bases and J by 3 bases, with 28 bases between the two germline ends. The CDR3 runs to 19 residues. The CDR3 reads CSARPRIYLSRTYYTEAFF. CDR3 sequence (DNA): TGCAGTGCTAGACCGAGGATTTATCTCTCTCGGACATATTACACTGAAGCTTTCTTT.

This clonotype was seen only a few times. This sequence joins TRBV20-1 and TRBJ2-1; 9 bases are a match to TRBD2. V was pared by 3 bases and J by 9 bases, with 12 bases of the junction left unmatched. Germline V CDR1 and CDR2: DFQATT, SNEGSKA (reference sequence). This CDR3 is built from 15 residues. CDR3 region: CSASPSGLASAEQFF. CDR3 sequence (DNA): TGCAGTGCTAGCCCCTCAGGACTAGCGTCCGCTGAGCAGTTCTTC.

This clonotype was seen only a few times. The rearrangement joins TRBV7-9 to TRBJ1-1; no firm D call. V was cut by 0 bases and J by 0 bases, with 11 bases left in between. The germline V gene encodes CDR1 SEHNR and CDR2 FQNEAQ (reference sequence). The CDR3 extends over 16 amino acids. CDR3 coding DNA: TGTGCCAGCAGCTTAGCGGGAAACCCCATGAACACTGAAGCTTTCTTT. Translating gives CASSLAGNPMNTEAFF. The whole variable domain, remainder taken from reference TRBV7-9 and TRBJ1-1, is DTGVSQNPRHKITKRGQNVTFRCDPISEHNRLYWYRQTLGQGPEFLTYFQNEAQLEKSRLLSDRFSAERPKGSFSTLEIQRTEQGDSAMYLCASSLAGNPMNTEAFFGQGTRLTVV.

The chain is built from TRBV5-1 and TRBJ2-5; possible D gene TRBD2, 6 bases. Germline CDR1 and CDR2: SGHRS and YFSETQ. The V end lost 3 bases, the J end lost 7 bases, and 19 bases lay between the germline ends. This CDR3 comprises 15 residues. CDR3 residues: CASSSGGTQGPTQYF. CDR3 nucleotides: TGCGCCAGCAGCTCTGGAGGGACCCAGGGCCCGACCCAGTACTTC.

In its sample, this clonotype was seen once. V is TRBV2 and J is TRBJ2-7; D is unresolved. The germline V and J ends were trimmed by 0 bases and 3 bases, with 18 bases remaining between them. In germline, CDR1 is SNHLY, CDR2 FYNNEI. The CDR3 has 17 residues. The CDR3 spells CASSEAHPGSFDYEQYF. The CDR3 region has the DNA TGTGCCAGCAGTGAAGCGCATCCTGGGTCCTTCGACTACGAGCAGTACTTC.

This clonotype was observed a few times. This chain links TRBV3-1 with TRBJ2-7; unclear D gene. CDR3 length: 11 amino acids. Deletions cut 3 bases from V and 4 bases from J, with 4 bases between. CDR1 and CDR2 from the germline V gene are LGHDT and YNNKEL (reference sequence). The CDR3 sequence is CASSHKYEQYF. The CDR3, as DNA: TGTGCCAGCAGCCATAAATACGAGCAGTACTTC.

This clonotype appeared many times. This chain joins TRBV7-8 and TRBJ1-4; D not resolved. This CDR3 region has 14 residues. Germline CDR1 is SGHVS and CDR2 is FQNEAQ. Trimming pared 2 bases from V and 8 bases from J, leaving 12 bases between. CDR3 protein: CASSLLGFGEKLFF. In DNA form, the CDR3 reads TGTGCCAGCAGCTTACTGGGGTTCGGGGAAAAACTGTTTTTT.

This clonotype has ten or more counts. V and J are TRBV5-6 and TRBJ2-1, with D possibly matching TRBD2 (6 bases). The germline gives CDR1 SGHDT, CDR2 YYEEEE. The CDR3 extends over 15 amino acids. Trimming removed 5 bases from V and 0 bases from J, with 12 bases in between. Written as DNA, the CDR3 is TGTGCCAGCAGTAGCGGTCCGAGCTCCTACAATGAGCAGTTCTTC. Translated: CASSSGPSSYNEQFF.

This chain joins TRBV29-1 and TRBJ2-5; no reliable D call. CDR1 SQVTM and CDR2 ANQGSEA come from the germline V gene. Trimming shortened V by 6 bases and J by 3 bases, and 5 bases separated the two germline ends. The CDR3 is 10 amino acids. The CDR3 DNA is TGCAGCGTCCTCAAAGAGACCCAGTACTTC. This encodes CSVLKETQYF.

This clonotype has more than one count but fewer than ten. The chain recombines TRBV12-3 or TRBV12-4 with TRBJ2-5; no reliable D call. This CDR3 spans 14 amino acids. V shed 2 bases and J shed 3 bases, with 10 bases lying between them. In DNA, the CDR3 is TGTGCCAGCAGTTTATTTCTTGGAGAAGAGACCCAGTACTTC. Protein sequence: CASSLFLGEETQYF.

The chain links TRBV20-1 to TRBJ2-1; 10 bases line up with TRBD2. Germline V CDR1 and CDR2: DFQATT, SNEGSKA (reference sequence). This CDR3 is 13 amino acids long. CDR3 in amino acids: CSALAGKQNEQFF. CDR3 nucleotides: TGCAGCGCACTAGCGGGAAAGCAAAATGAGCAGTTCTTC.

This clonotype was recorded a few times. J is TRBJ1-1 and V is TRBV18; D ambiguous. CDR1 is KGHSH and CDR2 is LQKENI in the germline V gene. The CDR3 has 15 amino acids. V lost 2 bases, J lost 0 bases, and 10 bases lay in between. CDR3 coding DNA: TGTGCCAGCTCACCAGTCGGAAACATGAACACTGAAGCTTTCTTT. Residues: CASSPVGNMNTEAFF.

The sample holds many counts of this clonotype. The chain has TRBV9 and TRBJ2-2; 13 positions agree with TRBD2. With V trimmed by 0 bases and J by 5 bases, 1 base remained unmatched. Germline values: CDR1 SGDLS, CDR2 YYNGEE. This CDR3 is built from 16 residues. The CDR3 coding sequence is TGTGCCAGCAGCGTAGGACTAGCGGGAGGTACCGGGGAGCTGTTTTTT. Translating it yields CASSVGLAGGTGELFF.

J is TRBJ2-3 and V is TRBV10-3; the D gene is possibly TRBD1 (6 bases). From germline, CDR1 is ENHRY and CDR2 SYGVKD. The CDR3 runs 15 residues. The V end was cut by 5 bases, the J end by 0 bases, with 12 bases between. CDR3 sequence: CAISPGQSSTDTQYF. CDR3 DNA: TGTGCCATCAGTCCCGGACAGTCTAGCACAGATACGCAGTATTTT.

The genes are TRBV29-1 and TRBJ1-2; D might be TRBD1 (5 bases). V was trimmed by 4 bases and J by 3 bases, leaving 12 bases between them. The CDR3 has 13 residues. In germline, CDR1 is SQVTM, CDR2 ANQGSEA. Written as DNA, the CDR3 is TGCAGCGTTGTGAAAGGGGTGGACTATGGCTACACCTTC. The encoded protein is CSVVKGVDYGYTF.

V gene TRBV30 combines with J gene TRBJ2-3; TRBD2 matches at 14 bases. The CDR3 totals 16 residues. Looked up from germline, CDR1 is GTSNPN and CDR2 is SVGIG (reference sequence). Trimming took 4 bases from V and 5 from J; bases not matched to a gene: 8. CDR3: CAWTLGTSGRVDTQYF. The CDR3, as DNA: TGTGCCTGGACGCTTGGGACTAGCGGGAGAGTAGATACGCAGTATTTT.

In this sample, this clonotype turned up many times. This chain links TRBV5-1 with TRBJ2-2; D gene ambiguous. Germline V CDR1 and CDR2: SGHRS, YFSETQ. This CDR3 has 13 residues. Trimming removed 0 bases at V and 4 bases at J, with 4 bases between. The CDR3 loop is CASSLASTGELFF. In DNA, the CDR3 is TGCGCCAGCAGCTTGGCCAGCACCGGGGAGCTGTTTTTT.

This clonotype was observed a handful of times. The chain links TRBV30 to TRBJ1-2; D ambiguous. CDR1 is GTSNPN and CDR2 is SVGIG in the germline V gene (reference sequence). The V end was cut by 4 bases, the J end by 6 bases, with 15 bases between. The CDR3 spans 13 residues. The CDR3 nucleotides are TGTGCCTGGACCCTACCAGGCACTCATGGCTACACCTTC. The encoded protein is CAWTLPGTHGYTF. The complete variable domain, with remaining parts taken from reference TRBV30 and TRBJ1-2, reads SQTIHQWPATLVQPVGSPLSLECTVEGTSNPNLYWYRQAAGRGLQLLFYSVGIGQISSEVPQNLSASRPQDRQFILSSKKLLLSDSGFYLCAWTLPGTHGYTFGSGTRLTVV.

The V and J genes are TRBV5-1 and TRBJ2-7, with 7 bases that match TRBD1. V dropped 7 bases and J dropped 3; count of bases not matched to a gene: 4. Germline assignment: CDR1 SGHRS and CDR2 YFSETQ. The CDR3 contains 12 residues. In nucleotides, the CDR3 is TGCGCCAGCGACAGGGTGGACTACGAGCAGTACTTC. Translation: CASDRVDYEQYF.

The rearrangement links TRBV28 to TRBJ1-2; D might be TRBD1 (5 bases). CDR1 and CDR2 (germline): MDHEN, SYDVKM. Trimming stripped 3 bases from V and 7 bases from J, with 15 bases between. There are 14 residues in the CDR3. The CDR3 region is CASSFLDQGAGYTF. CDR3 nucleotide sequence: TGTGCCAGCAGTTTTCTCGACCAGGGAGCTGGCTACACCTTC.

The J gene is TRBJ2-3, the V gene TRBV10-1; D remains ambiguous. This CDR3 has 15 amino acids. The V end lost 0 bases, the J end lost 4 bases, and 11 bases lay between the germline ends. Germline-derived CDR1 and CDR2 are WNHNN and SYGVQD (reference sequence). The CDR3: CASSESAGSADTQYF. The CDR3 DNA follows: TGCGCCAGCAGTGAGTCGGCAGGTTCTGCAGATACGCAGTATTTT.

This chain uses TRBV6-2 or TRBV6-3 with TRBJ2-1, with D possibly being TRBD2 (5 bases). V lost 3 bases, J lost 2 bases, and 8 bases lay in between. Germline V gene sequence: CDR1 MNHEY, CDR2 SVGEGT. The CDR3 is 14 amino acids. The CDR3 DNA sequence: TGTGCCAGCAGTTATCTACTAGCCTACAATGAGCAGTTCTTC. It is translated as CASSYLLAYNEQFF.

This clonotype was recorded at least ten times. This chain joins TRBV12-3 or TRBV12-4 and TRBJ2-5, with TRBD1 identical over 9 bases. The CDR3 has 15 residues. The V gene end was trimmed by 0 bases and the J gene end by 5 bases; junction bases not matched to a gene: 4. As DNA, the CDR3 is TGTGCCAGCAGTTTAGCCACAGGGGGCGGTGAGACCCAGTACTTC. Amino acids: CASSLATGGGETQYF.

This clonotype turned up a few times. The chain is built from TRBV12-3 or TRBV12-4 and TRBJ2-1, with 10 positions matching TRBD2. The junction had 14 bases not matched to a gene; V was cut back by 8 bases and J by 10 bases. The CDR3 is 15 residues long. CDR3 DNA: TGTGCCAGCCCCGAATTCACTAGCGGGAATGGAGAGCAGTTCTTC. This codes for CASPEFTSGNGEQFF.

In its sample, this clonotype was seen many times. The CDR3 loop reads CASGHSGISYEQYF. CDR3 sequence (DNA): TGTGCCAGCGGCCATAGCGGGATCTCCTACGAGCAGTACTTC. The chain is built from TRBV12-3 or TRBV12-4 and TRBJ2-7, with 8 bases lining up with TRBD2. The ends lost 8 bases at V and 0 bases at J; junction bases unmatched: 6. There are 14 residues in the CDR3.

A few counts support this clonotype. The J gene is TRBJ1-2, the V gene TRBV29-1, with 8 bases aligning to TRBD1. CDR3 length: 15 amino acids. CDR1 is SQVTM, CDR2 ANQGSEA, per germline. V shed 7 bases, J shed 3 bases, and the junction held 13 bases outside the gene matches. CDR3 protein: CSAAGLRGQDYGYTF. In DNA, the CDR3 is TGCAGCGCGGCCGGGCTCAGGGGGCAGGACTATGGCTACACCTTC.

CDR3 sequence (DNA): TGTGCCAGCAGTTACTCGAAAGCGGGGGGGTCCAACGAGCAGTACTTC. Translation gives CASSYSKAGGSNEQYF. The genes are TRBV6-5 and TRBJ2-7; 10 bases fit TRBD2. Germline lookup yields CDR1 MNHEY and CDR2 SVGAGI. Unmatched junction bases numbered 7, after V lost 0 bases and J lost 5 bases. CDR3 length: 16 amino acids.

This chain links TRBV5-1 with TRBJ2-1; 10 bases line up with TRBD2. The germline CDR1 and CDR2 sequences are SGHRS and YFSETQ. The CDR3 sequence is 15 residues long. J was trimmed by 7 bases and V by 6 bases; bases with no gene match: 10. In DNA, the CDR3 is TGCGCCAGCATCGGTACTACAGCGGGAGGGAATGAGCAGTTCTTC. Amino acid sequence: CASIGTTAGGNEQFF.

The chain is built from TRBV12-3 or TRBV12-4 and TRBJ2-7, with TRBD2 matching over 9 bases. With V trimmed by 4 bases and J by 0 bases, 4 bases remained unmatched. This CDR3 has 15 amino acids. The CDR3 region has the DNA TGTGCCAGCAGTTACTCGCGGGAGGGCTCCTACGAGCAGTACTTC. Translation gives CASSYSREGSYEQYF.

This clonotype has a handful of counts. This chain connects TRBV12-3 or TRBV12-4 to TRBJ1-6; D unresolved. The germline V and J ends were trimmed by 3 bases and 10 bases, with 10 bases remaining between them. The CDR3 contains 13 residues. This chain's CDR3 is CASSLGSRSPLHF. CDR3 DNA: TGTGCCAGCAGTTTGGGGTCGCGGTCACCCCTCCACTTT.

The chain uses TRBV7-8 and TRBJ2-5, with 9 nucleotides matching TRBD1. The CDR3 runs to 15 residues. The ends lost 5 bases at V and 3 bases at J; junction bases unmatched: 7. CDR1 and CDR2 (germline): SGHVS, FQNEAQ. The CDR3 sequence: CASSIPGTGKETQYF. CDR3 nucleotides: TGTGCCAGCAGCATCCCTGGGACAGGGAAAGAGACCCAGTACTTC.